This T cell receptor (beta chain) was documented in a study of T-cell reconstitution after alpha-beta-depleted transplantation in children. Library preparation (for TCRbeta) was performed with unique molecular identifiers. TCRdb re-derived calls from the PCR reads in MiXCR, one entry per CDR3 protein. The sample yields 640,000 or so distinct CDR3 sequences, over 15% seen once. This clonotype has ten or more counts. This material consisted of PBMCs from the stem cell graft donor, taken from the stem cell graft. This clonotype originated in a human donor who donated a stem cell graft to a child with acute myeloid leukemia.

CDR3 coding DNA: TGTGCCAGCAGCGTAGTGGTGGGCAATGAGCAGTTCTTC. Its protein product is CASSVVVGNEQFF. This chain uses TRBV7-2 with TRBJ2-1; D remains unclear. The CDR3 consists of 13 residues. Germline values: CDR1 SGHTA, CDR2 FQGNSA. V lost 5 bases and J 6 bases, leaving 11 bases between the germline ends.